This T cell receptor (beta chain) was sequenced for a study of spatial heterogeneity in lung cancer. Sample time point: sample taken at primary tumor resection. The donors were approximately 65 patients with non-small cell lung cancer that was early-stage and untreated. Tumor, nontumor lung or frozen PBMC supplied whole RNA, sequenced without sorting. This clonotype appeared a single time. Its specificity is not known. Study results and limitations: Circulating ubiquitous expanded tumor TCRs were observed more frequently at resection than at follow-up.

This CDR3 is 14 amino acids long. Germline V lookup: CDR1 SGHAT, CDR2 FQNNGV. Trimming pared 1 base from V and 1 base from J, leaving 8 bases between. Unique molecular identifiers, one per molecule, were present on every TCR cDNA molecule. Each CDR3 protein is one row after TCRdb ran MiXCR on the 5' RACE reads. The data hold 9,500 to 12,000 distinct CDR3 sequences, with 5.5% to 7% observed a single time. The receptor was isolated from a male donor with early-stage non-small cell lung cancer. This sequence joins TRBV11-2 and TRBJ2-7, with no clear D. Sequencing was performed on PBMCs, taken at surgery. The CDR3: CASSLAGSSYEQYF. CDR3 sequence (DNA): TGTGCCAGCAGCTTAGCTGGCTCTTCCTACGAGCAGTACTTC.